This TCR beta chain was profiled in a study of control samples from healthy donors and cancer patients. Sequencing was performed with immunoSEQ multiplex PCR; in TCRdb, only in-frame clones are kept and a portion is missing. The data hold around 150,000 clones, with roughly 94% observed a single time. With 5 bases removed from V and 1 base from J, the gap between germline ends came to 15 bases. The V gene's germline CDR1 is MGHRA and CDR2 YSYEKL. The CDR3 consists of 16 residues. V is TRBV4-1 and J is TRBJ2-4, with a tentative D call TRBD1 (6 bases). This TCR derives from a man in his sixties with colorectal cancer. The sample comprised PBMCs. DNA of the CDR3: TGCGCCAGCAGCTCTACAGGGCCCGGCGCCAAAAACATTCAGTACTTC. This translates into CASSSTGPGAKNIQYF.